Below are 29 T cell receptor beta chains sequenced from a single sample in a study of blood T cell repertoires in COVID-19. Sequenced by immunoSEQ multiplex PCR; TCRdb stores in-frame clones only, minus some. The table shows 250,000 to 350,000 clones, with roughly 86% occurring only once. The sequencing input was peripheral blood. These receptors all stem from a woman aged 45 to 65 with acute or convalescent COVID-19.

V is TRBV10-1 and J is TRBJ2-7; TRBD2 is a possible D gene (5 bases). V was cut by 3 bases and J by 0 bases, with 9 bases left in between. In germline, CDR1 is WNHNN, CDR2 SYGVQD (reference sequence). The CDR3 sequence is 14 residues long. The CDR3 is CASSEGGCSYEQYF. DNA of the CDR3: TGCGCCAGCAGTGAAGGCGGGTGCTCCTACGAGCAGTACTTC.

As to this clone: The junction departs from germline at one end; a sequencing error may be responsible. The chain uses TRBV27 and TRBJ2-7; 8 bases are a match to TRBD1. Germline V gene sequence: CDR1 MNHEY, CDR2 SMNVEV (reference sequence). This CDR3 is 14 amino acids long. CDR3 bases: TGTGCAAGCAAGTGGGCAGGGGGCACCTACGAGCAGTACTTC. Its translation: CASKWAGGTYEQYF.

A remark on this clone: The junction departs from the called germline gene at one end, perhaps through a read error. This rearrangement joins TRBV7-7 to TRBJ1-5; D might be TRBD1 (6 bases). The CDR3 totals 16 residues. Germline-derived CDR1 and CDR2 are SSHAT and FNYEAQ (reference sequence). The CDR3 sequence: CASSLEQGDGDQPQHF. For the CDR3, the DNA is TGTGCTAGCAGCTTAGAACAGGGAGACGGGGATCAGCCCCAGCATTTT.

The chain recombines TRBV6-2 or TRBV6-3 with TRBJ1-5; D call uncertain. Germline-derived CDR1 and CDR2 are MNHEY and SVGEGT. CDR3 length: 20 amino acids. The V gene lost 0 bases and the J gene lost 3 bases, with 24 bases spanning the gap. The CDR3 DNA is TGTGCCAGCAGTTACTCGAGCGGCCCCAAGCCCTTCTCTCTCAATCAGCCCCAGCATTTT. Protein: CASSYSSGPKPFSLNQPQHF.

This chain joins TRBV7-3 and TRBJ2-6; D unclear. Trimming removed 1 base at V and 4 bases at J, with 8 bases between. This CDR3 has 15 residues. The V gene's germline CDR1 is SGHTA and CDR2 FQGTGA. CDR3 coding DNA: TGTGCCAGCAGCTTAAGGGCCGGCGGGGCCAACGTCCTGACTTTC. Protein: CASSLRAGGANVLTF.

This chain joins TRBV9 and TRBJ2-7, with 8 bases matching TRBD1. Germline CDR1 is SGDLS and CDR2 is YYNGEE. V shed 4 bases and J 2 bases; nucleotides not matched to a gene: 5. This CDR3 spans 14 amino acids. The chain's CDR3 is CASSSGQGAYEQYF. CDR3 bases: TGTGCCAGCAGCTCCGGACAGGGCGCCTACGAGCAGTACTTC.

The V gene is TRBV9, the J gene TRBJ2-7; D perhaps matches TRBD2 (6 bases). Germline-derived CDR1 and CDR2 are SGDLS and YYNGEE. This CDR3 is 16 amino acids long. Trimming cost V 2 bases and J 0 bases, with 15 bases left between them. This CDR3 reads CASSVGRDSYSYEQYF. The CDR3 nucleotides are TGTGCCAGCAGCGTGGGAAGGGACTCCTACTCCTACGAGCAGTACTTC. Using reference TRBV9 and TRBJ2-7 for the parts outside the CDR3, the full variable domain is DSGVTQTPKHLITATGQRVTLRCSPRSGDLSVYWYQQSLDQGLQFLIQYYNGEERAKGNILERFSAQQFPDLHSELNLSSLELGDSALYFCASSVGRDSYSYEQYFGPGTRLTVT.

This clone has just one count. The chain links TRBV21-1 to TRBJ1-3. TRBV21-1 is described as a pseudogene. The CDR3 covers 16 residues. The CDR3: CASSKDESSSGNTIYF. CDR3 DNA sequence: TGTGCCAGCAGCAAAGATGAAAGTAGCTCTGGAAACACCATATATTTT.

This chain links TRBV11-2 with TRBJ2-3; weak D call: TRBD2 (6 bases). Germline V gene lookup returns CDR1 SGHAT and CDR2 FQNNGV. Trimming stripped 5 bases from V and 5 bases from J, with 8 bases between. The CDR3 covers 12 residues. The CDR3 loop reads CASSATRDTQYF. CDR3 sequence (DNA): TGTGCCAGCAGCGCGACTAGAGATACGCAGTATTTT.

The J gene is TRBJ1-1, the V gene TRBV7-2, with TRBD1 identical over 9 bases. The CDR3 runs to 15 residues. Trimming cost V 3 bases and J 4 bases; bases outside gene matches: 6. Germline V gene sequence: CDR1 SGHTA, CDR2 FQGNSA. CDR3 loop: CASSLGQGKVTEAFF. The CDR3 region has the DNA TGTGCCAGCAGCTTGGGACAGGGAAAGGTCACTGAAGCTTTCTTT.

This rearrangement joins TRBV7-2 to TRBJ2-7; 11 bases match TRBD2. The CDR3 loop spans 13 amino acids. The germline V gene has CDR1 SGHTA and CDR2 FQGNSA. Trimming removed 8 bases from V and 6 bases from J; junction bases left unmatched: 6. This CDR3 is CASGSLAGGEQYF. The CDR3 DNA is TGTGCCAGCGGGTCCCTAGCGGGAGGCGAGCAGTACTTC. The full variable domain, completed using reference TRBV7-2 and TRBJ2-7, is GAGVSQSPSNKVTEKGKDVELRCDPISGHTALYWYRQSLGQGLEFLIYFQGNSAPDKSGLPSDRFSAERTGGSVSTLTIQRTQQEDSAVYLCASGSLAGGEQYFGPGTRLTVT.

The chain uses TRBV25-1 and TRBJ1-2; TRBD1 matches 7 bases. The V gene end was trimmed by 8 bases and the J gene end by 6 bases; junction bases not matched to a gene: 6. The CDR3 runs 12 residues. CDR1 is MGHDK, CDR2 SYGVNS, per germline. Here the CDR3 DNA reads TGTGCCAGCCGCAGGGGGGAGGATGGCTACACCTTC. It is translated as CASRRGEDGYTF.

The rearrangement uses TRBV5-6 and TRBJ1-1; 7 nucleotides align to TRBD1. The germline V gene has CDR1 SGHDT and CDR2 YYEEEE. V lost 3 bases to trimming and J lost 4 bases; unmatched junction nucleotides: 3. The CDR3 is made up of 13 amino acids. CDR3 sequence reads: CASSYSGGTEAFF. The CDR3 DNA reads TGTGCCAGCAGCTACTCAGGGGGCACTGAAGCTTTCTTT.

This clone was detected a few times. The rearrangement links TRBV7-9 to TRBJ2-1; D remains ambiguous. The CDR3 totals 19 residues. With 4 bases removed from V and 10 bases from J, the gap between germline ends came to 32 bases. Germline loops: CDR1 SEHNR, CDR2 FQNEAQ (reference sequence). CDR3 residues: CASSSQTWFRPNLRMEQFF. DNA of the CDR3: TGTGCCAGCAGCTCCCAGACTTGGTTCAGACCCAACTTACGGATGGAGCAGTTCTTC.

This chain uses TRBV11-2 with TRBJ2-1; D is possibly TRBD1 (6 bases). Looked up from germline, CDR1 is SGHAT and CDR2 is FQNNGV. The CDR3 runs 13 residues. V was trimmed by 5 bases and J by 1 base, leaving 6 bases between them. The CDR3 protein is CASSQGSYNEQFF. CDR3 nucleotide sequence: TGTGCCAGCAGCCAGGGGTCCTACAATGAGCAGTTCTTC. The entire variable domain, with the rest obtained from reference TRBV11-2 and TRBJ2-1, is as follows: EAGVAQSPRYKIIEKRQSVAFWCNPISGHATLYWYQQILGQGPKLLIQFQNNGVVDDSQLPKDRFSAERLKGVDSTLKIQPAKLEDSAVYLCASSQGSYNEQFFGPGTRLTVL.

The chain carries TRBV10-1 and TRBJ2-5, with 7 nucleotides matching TRBD1. CDR3 length: 16 residues. V shed 6 bases and J 0 bases; nucleotides not matched to a gene: 10. Per germline, CDR1 WNHNN and CDR2 SYGVQD (reference sequence). CDR3 DNA sequence: TGCGCCAGCAGCTCCGGGACAGTCTGTAACCAAGAGACCCAGTACTTC. Amino acid sequence: CASSSGTVCNQETQYF.

CDR3 residues: CASSFGGREIGEQYF. Written as DNA, the CDR3 is TGTGCCAGCAGCTTCGGAGGGCGGGAAATCGGGGAGCAGTACTTC. The chain couples TRBV7-2 to TRBJ2-7; weak D call: TRBD2 (6 bases). Looked up from germline, CDR1 is SGHTA and CDR2 is FQGNSA. This CDR3 has 15 amino acids. V lost 3 bases, J lost 7 bases, and 19 bases lay in between.

The gene calls are TRBV28 and TRBJ1-2; 7 bases align to TRBD1. Germline trimming cut 7 bases from V and 7 bases from J; bases unmatched to any gene: 6. CDR1 and CDR2 (germline): MDHEN, SYDVKM. CDR3 size: 12 residues. The chain's CDR3 is CASTGQRFGYTF. CDR3 sequence (DNA): TGTGCCAGCACGGGACAGCGGTTTGGCTACACCTTC.

In nucleotides, the CDR3 is TGCGCCAGCAGCTTCGGGGAGGCGAACACCATATATTTT. It encodes CASSFGEANTIYF. This chain uses TRBV5-1 with TRBJ1-3; the D is unclear. Germline assignment: CDR1 SGHRS and CDR2 YFSETQ. The CDR3 has 13 amino acids. The V end lost 2 bases, the J end lost 7 bases, and 10 bases lay between the germline ends.

The chain carries TRBV11-2 and TRBJ2-1; D is possibly TRBD2 (6 bases). Germline-derived CDR1 and CDR2 are SGHAT and FQNNGV. There are 16 residues in the CDR3. Trimming shortened V by 1 base and J by 3 bases, and 13 bases separated the two germline ends. The DNA for the CDR3 is TGTGCCAGCAGCTTAGGAGGACTACTCATCTACAATGAGCAGTTCTTC. Translating gives CASSLGGLLIYNEQFF.

The chain links TRBV5-1 to TRBJ2-3; a weak D match, TRBD1 (6 bases). Germline V CDR1 and CDR2: SGHRS, YFSETQ. The CDR3 length is 13 residues. V was shortened by 5 bases and J by 1 base, with 8 bases between the two germline ends. The CDR3, as DNA: TGCGCCAGCAGGGCAGGGGGCACAGATACGCAGTATTTT. This gives the protein CASRAGGTDTQYF.

As to this clone: Additional DNA sequences in this sample encode the identical CDR3. The CDR3 nucleotides read TGCGCCAGCAGCCAAGATCAGGGAAACTATGGCTACACCTTC. Amino acid sequence: CASSQDQGNYGYTF. The chain has TRBV4-3 and TRBJ1-2, with TRBD1 as a possible D gene (5 bases). This CDR3 spans 14 amino acids. Per germline, CDR1 LGHNA and CDR2 YSLEER. The V gene lost 0 bases and the J gene lost 2 bases, with 7 bases spanning the gap.

This clone was counted a few times. In nucleotides, the CDR3 is TGTGCCAGCAGCCCCGGGACAGGGGAAGCAACTAATGAAAAACTGTTTTTT. Its protein product is CASSPGTGEATNEKLFF. The chain recombines TRBV7-9 with TRBJ1-4; 10 bases are a match to TRBD1. The J segment lost 0 bases and the V segment lost 5 bases, leaving 6 bases of the junction unmatched. CDR3 length equals 17 residues. Germline assignment: CDR1 SEHNR and CDR2 FQNEAQ (reference sequence).

The chain uses TRBV27 and TRBJ1-2; TRBD1 might be the D (6 bases). CDR1 is MNHEY, CDR2 SMNVEV, per germline (reference sequence). The CDR3 contains 14 residues. V dropped 3 bases and J dropped 7 bases, with 15 bases sitting between them. The CDR3 DNA is TGTGCCAGCAGTTTTCGGGACATTTCTCCTGGCTACACCTTC. Encoded protein: CASSFRDISPGYTF.

V is TRBV7-2 and J is TRBJ2-3; D gene uncertain. The CDR3 has 15 amino acids. Trimming stripped 1 base from V and 0 bases from J, with 8 bases between. CDR1 and CDR2 (germline): SGHTA, FQGNSA. CDR3 sequence: CASSLGVSSTDTQYF. As DNA, the CDR3 is TGTGCCAGCAGCTTAGGAGTTAGCAGCACAGATACGCAGTATTTT.

The chain recombines TRBV18 with TRBJ1-2; D is ambiguous. The V gene lost 3 bases and the J gene lost 1 base, with 9 bases spanning the gap. Germline V gene lookup returns CDR1 KGHSH and CDR2 LQKENI. CDR3 length: 14 amino acids. The CDR3 reads CASSPGKGNYGYTF. The CDR3 region has the DNA TGTGCCAGCTCACCCGGGAAGGGTAACTATGGCTACACCTTC.

The gene calls are TRBV7-9 and TRBJ2-1; D is uncertain. Trimming shortened V by 1 base and J by 7 bases, and 11 bases separated the two germline ends. This CDR3 spans 14 amino acids. The germline V gene has CDR1 SEHNR and CDR2 FQNEAQ (reference sequence). The DNA of the CDR3 is TGTGCCAGCAGCTTAGTGGGCCCCGAGAATGAGCAGTTCTTC. Protein sequence: CASSLVGPENEQFF.

This chain connects TRBV10-3 to TRBJ2-7; 12 bases match TRBD2. Germline values: CDR1 ENHRY, CDR2 SYGVKD. With V trimmed by 3 bases and J by 2 bases, 11 bases remained unmatched. CDR3 length: 18 residues. The CDR3 spells CAISDSFKPSGRAYEQYF. In nucleotides, the CDR3 is TGTGCCATCAGTGATAGTTTTAAGCCTAGCGGGAGGGCCTACGAGCAGTACTTC.

This chain uses TRBV4-2 with TRBJ1-6; D unclear. V was clipped by 6 bases and J by 7 bases, with 13 bases between them. The CDR3 is 14 residues long. CDR1 is LGHNA and CDR2 is YNFKEQ in the germline V gene. CDR3 in amino acids: CASRQSERNSPLHF. The CDR3 DNA reads as TGTGCCAGCAGGCAAAGTGAGCGGAATTCACCCCTCCACTTT.